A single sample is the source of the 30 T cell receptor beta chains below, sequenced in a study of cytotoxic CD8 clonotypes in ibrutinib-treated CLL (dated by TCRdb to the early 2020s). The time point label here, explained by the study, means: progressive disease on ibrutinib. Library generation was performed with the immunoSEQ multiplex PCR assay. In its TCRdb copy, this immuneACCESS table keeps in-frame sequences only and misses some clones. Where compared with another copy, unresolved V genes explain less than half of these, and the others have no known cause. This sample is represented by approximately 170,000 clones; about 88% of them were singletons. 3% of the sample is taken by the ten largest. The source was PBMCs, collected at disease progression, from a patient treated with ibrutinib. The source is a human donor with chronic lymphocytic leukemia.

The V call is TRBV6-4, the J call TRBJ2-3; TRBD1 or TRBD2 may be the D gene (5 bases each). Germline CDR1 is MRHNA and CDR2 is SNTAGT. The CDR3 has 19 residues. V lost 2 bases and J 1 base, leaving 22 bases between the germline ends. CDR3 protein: CASSDTRGGRRQRTDTQYF. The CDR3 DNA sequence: TGTGCCAGCAGTGACACTAGGGGCGGTAGGCGGCAACGCACAGATACGCAGTATTTT.

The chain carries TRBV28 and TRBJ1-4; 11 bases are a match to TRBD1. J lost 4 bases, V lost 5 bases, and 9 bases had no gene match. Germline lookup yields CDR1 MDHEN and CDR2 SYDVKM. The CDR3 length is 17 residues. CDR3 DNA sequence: TGTGCCAGCAGTCTAGTAGGACAGGGGGCTAGTAATGAAAAACTGTTTTTT. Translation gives CASSLVGQGASNEKLFF. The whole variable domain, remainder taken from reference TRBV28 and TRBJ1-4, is DVKVTQSSRYLVKRTGEKVFLECVQDMDHENMFWYRQDPGLGLRLIYFSYDVKMKEKGDIPEGYSVSREKKERFSLILESASTNQTSMYLCASSLVGQGASNEKLFFGSGTQLSVL.

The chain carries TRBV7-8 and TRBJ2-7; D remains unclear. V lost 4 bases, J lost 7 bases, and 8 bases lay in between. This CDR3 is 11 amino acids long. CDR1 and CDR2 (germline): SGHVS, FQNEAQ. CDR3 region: CASSSSGEQYF. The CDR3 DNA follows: TGTGCCAGCAGCTCCTCCGGGGAGCAGTACTTC. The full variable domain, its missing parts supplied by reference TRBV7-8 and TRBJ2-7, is GAGVSQSPRYKVAKRGQDVALRCDPISGHVSLFWYQQALGQGPEFLTYFQNEAQLDKSGLPSDRFFAERPEGSVSTLKIQRTQQEDSAVYLCASSSSGEQYFGPGTRLTVT.

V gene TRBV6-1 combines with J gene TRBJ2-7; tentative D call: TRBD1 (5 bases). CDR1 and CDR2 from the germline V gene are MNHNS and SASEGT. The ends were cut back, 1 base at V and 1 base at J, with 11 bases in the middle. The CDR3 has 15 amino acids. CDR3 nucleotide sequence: TGTGCCAGCAGTGAAGACCAGGGATATTCCTACGAGCAGTACTTC. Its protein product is CASSEDQGYSYEQYF.

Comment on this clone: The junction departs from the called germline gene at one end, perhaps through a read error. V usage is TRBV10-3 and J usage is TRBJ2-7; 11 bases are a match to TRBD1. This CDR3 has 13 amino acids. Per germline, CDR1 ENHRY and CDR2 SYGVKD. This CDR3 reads CAISALLGQGVGF. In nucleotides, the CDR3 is TGTGCCATCAGTGCCCTCCTGGGACAGGGGGTGGGCTTC.

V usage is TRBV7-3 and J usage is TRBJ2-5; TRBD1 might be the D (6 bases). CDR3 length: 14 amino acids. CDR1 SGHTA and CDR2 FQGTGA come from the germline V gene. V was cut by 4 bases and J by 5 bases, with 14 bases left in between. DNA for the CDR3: TGTGCCAGCAGCTCTAAGCAGGGGTTGGAGACCCAGTACTTC. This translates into CASSSKQGLETQYF.

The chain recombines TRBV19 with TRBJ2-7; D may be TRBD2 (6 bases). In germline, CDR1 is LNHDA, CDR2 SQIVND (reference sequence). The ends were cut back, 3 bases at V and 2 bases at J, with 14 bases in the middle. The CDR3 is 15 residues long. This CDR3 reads CASSMRLDLTYEQYF. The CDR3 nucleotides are TGTGCCAGTAGTATGAGACTAGACCTAACCTACGAGCAGTACTTC.

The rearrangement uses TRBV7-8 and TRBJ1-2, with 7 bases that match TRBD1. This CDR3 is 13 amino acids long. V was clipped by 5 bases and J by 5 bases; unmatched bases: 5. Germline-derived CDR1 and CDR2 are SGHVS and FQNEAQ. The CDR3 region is CASSPTGVYGYTF. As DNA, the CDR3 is TGTGCCAGCAGCCCTACAGGGGTTTATGGCTACACCTTC.

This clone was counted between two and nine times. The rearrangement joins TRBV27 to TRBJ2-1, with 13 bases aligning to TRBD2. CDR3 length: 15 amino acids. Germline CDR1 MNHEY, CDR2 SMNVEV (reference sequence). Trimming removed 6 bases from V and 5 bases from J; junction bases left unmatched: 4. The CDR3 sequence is CASSLGLAGDNEQFF. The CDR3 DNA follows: TGTGCCAGCAGCCTTGGACTAGCGGGAGACAATGAGCAGTTCTTC.

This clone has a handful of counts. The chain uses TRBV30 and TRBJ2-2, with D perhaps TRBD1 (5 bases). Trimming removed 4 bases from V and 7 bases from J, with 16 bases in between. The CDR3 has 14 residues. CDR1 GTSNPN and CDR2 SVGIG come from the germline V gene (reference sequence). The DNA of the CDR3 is TGTGCCTGGACATTGGGGCTAGTCGTCGGGGAGCTGTTTTTT. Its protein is CAWTLGLVVGELFF.

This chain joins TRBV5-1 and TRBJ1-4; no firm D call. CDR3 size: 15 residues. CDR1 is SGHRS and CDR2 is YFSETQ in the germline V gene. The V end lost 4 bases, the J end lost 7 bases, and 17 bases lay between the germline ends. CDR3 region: CASSPQGALSEKLFF. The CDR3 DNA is TGCGCCAGCAGCCCCCAAGGAGCACTATCTGAAAAACTGTTTTTT.

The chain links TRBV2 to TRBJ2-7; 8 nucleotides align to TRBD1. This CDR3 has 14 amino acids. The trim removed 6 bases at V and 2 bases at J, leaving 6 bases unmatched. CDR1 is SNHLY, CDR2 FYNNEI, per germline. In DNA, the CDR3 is TGTGCCAGCAGGACAGGGGAAGGGGCCTACGAGCAGTACTTC. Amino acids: CASRTGEGAYEQYF. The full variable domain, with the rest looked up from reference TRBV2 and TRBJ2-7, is EPEVTQTPSHQVTQMGQEVILRCVPISNHLYFYWYRQILGQKVEFLVSFYNNEISEKSEIFDDQFSVERPDGSNFTLKIRSTKLEDSAMYFCASRTGEGAYEQYFGPGTRLTVT.

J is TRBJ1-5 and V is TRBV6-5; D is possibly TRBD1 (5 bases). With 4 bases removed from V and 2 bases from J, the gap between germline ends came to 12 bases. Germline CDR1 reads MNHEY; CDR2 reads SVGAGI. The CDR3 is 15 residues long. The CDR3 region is CASSSQGKGNQPQHF. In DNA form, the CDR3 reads TGTGCCAGCAGTTCGCAGGGTAAAGGCAATCAGCCCCAGCATTTT.

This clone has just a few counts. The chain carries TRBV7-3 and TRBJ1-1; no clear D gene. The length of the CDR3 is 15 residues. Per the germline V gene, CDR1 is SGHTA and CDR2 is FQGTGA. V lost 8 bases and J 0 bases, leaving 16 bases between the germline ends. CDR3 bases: TGTGCCAGCCTCCCACTGGGTAACTTGAACACTGAAGCTTTCTTT. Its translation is CASLPLGNLNTEAFF. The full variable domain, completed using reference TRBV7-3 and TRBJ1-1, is GAGVSQTPSNKVTEKGKYVELRCDPISGHTALYWYRQSLGQGPEFLIYFQGTGAADDSGLPNDRFFAVRPEGSVSTLKIQRTERGDSAVYLCASLPLGNLNTEAFFGQGTRLTVV.

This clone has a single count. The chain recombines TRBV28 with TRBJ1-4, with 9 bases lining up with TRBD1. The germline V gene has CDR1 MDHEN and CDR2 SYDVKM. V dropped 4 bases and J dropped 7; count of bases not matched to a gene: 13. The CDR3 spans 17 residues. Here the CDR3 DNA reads TGTGCCAGCAGTTCTCGGGGACAGGGCATTTCTAGTGAAAAACTGTTTTTT. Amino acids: CASSSRGQGISSEKLFF.

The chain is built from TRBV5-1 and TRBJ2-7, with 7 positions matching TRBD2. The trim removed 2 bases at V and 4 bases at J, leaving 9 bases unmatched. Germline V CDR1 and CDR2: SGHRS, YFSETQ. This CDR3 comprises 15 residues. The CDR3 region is CASSFSRAGTYEQYF. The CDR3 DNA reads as TGCGCCAGCAGCTTCTCTCGAGCGGGAACGTACGAGCAGTACTTC. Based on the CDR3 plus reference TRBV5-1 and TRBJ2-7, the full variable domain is KAGVTQTPRYLIKTRGQQVTLSCSPISGHRSVSWYQQTPGQGLQFLFEYFSETQRNKGNFPGRFSGRQFSNSRSEMNVSTLELGDSALYLCASSFSRAGTYEQYFGPGTRLTVT.

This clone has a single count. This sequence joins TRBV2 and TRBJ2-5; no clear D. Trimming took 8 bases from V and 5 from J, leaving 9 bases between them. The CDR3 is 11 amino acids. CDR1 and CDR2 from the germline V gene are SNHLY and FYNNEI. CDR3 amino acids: CASGRPETQYF. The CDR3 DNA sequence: TGTGCCAGCGGACGACCGGAGACCCAGTACTTC.

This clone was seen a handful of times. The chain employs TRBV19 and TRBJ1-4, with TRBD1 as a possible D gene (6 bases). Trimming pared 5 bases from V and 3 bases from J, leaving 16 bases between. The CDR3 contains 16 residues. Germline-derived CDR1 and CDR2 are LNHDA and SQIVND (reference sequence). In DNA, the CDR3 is TGTGCCAGTAGTGGGGGCAAGAGGGTATCTAATGAAAAACTGTTTTTT. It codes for CASSGGKRVSNEKLFF. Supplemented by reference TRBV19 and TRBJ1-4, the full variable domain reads DGGITQSPKYLFRKEGQNVTLSCEQNLNHDAMYWYRQDPGQGLRLIYYSQIVNDFQKGDIAEGYSVSREKKESFPLTVTSAQKNPTAFYLCASSGGKRVSNEKLFFGSGTQLSVL.

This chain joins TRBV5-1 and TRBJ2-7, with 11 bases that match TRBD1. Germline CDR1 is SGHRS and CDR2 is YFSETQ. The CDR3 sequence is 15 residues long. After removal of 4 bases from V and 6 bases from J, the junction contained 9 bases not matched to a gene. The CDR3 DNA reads TGCGCCAGCAGCCGGGGACAGGGGGTTCCTTCCGAGCAGTACTTC. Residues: CASSRGQGVPSEQYF.

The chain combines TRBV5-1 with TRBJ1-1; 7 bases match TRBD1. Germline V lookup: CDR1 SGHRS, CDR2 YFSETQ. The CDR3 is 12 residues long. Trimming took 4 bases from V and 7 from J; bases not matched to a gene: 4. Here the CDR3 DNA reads TGCGCCAGCAGCACGGGGGACAGTGAAGCTTTCTTT. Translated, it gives CASSTGDSEAFF.

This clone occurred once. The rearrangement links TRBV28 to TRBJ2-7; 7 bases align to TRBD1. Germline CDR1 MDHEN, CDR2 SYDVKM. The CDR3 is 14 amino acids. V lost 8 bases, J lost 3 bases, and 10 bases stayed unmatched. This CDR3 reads CASRRPQGDYEQYF. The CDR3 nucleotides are TGTGCCAGCCGTCGACCTCAGGGGGACTACGAGCAGTACTTC.

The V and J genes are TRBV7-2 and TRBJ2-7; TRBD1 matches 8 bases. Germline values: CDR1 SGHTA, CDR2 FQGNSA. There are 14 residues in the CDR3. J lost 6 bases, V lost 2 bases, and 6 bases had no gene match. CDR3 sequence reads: CASSLTGRGPEQYF. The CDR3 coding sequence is TGTGCCAGCAGCTTAACCGGCAGGGGGCCCGAGCAGTACTTC.

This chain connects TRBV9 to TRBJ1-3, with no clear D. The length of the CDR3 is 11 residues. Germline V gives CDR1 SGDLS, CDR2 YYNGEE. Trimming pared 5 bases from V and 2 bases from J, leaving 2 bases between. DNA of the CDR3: TGTGCCAGCAGTCCTGGAAACACCATATATTTT. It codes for CASSPGNTIYF.

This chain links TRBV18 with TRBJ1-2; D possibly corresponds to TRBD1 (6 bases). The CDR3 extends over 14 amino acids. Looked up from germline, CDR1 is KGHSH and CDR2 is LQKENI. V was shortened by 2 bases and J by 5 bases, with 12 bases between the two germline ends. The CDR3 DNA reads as TGTGCCAGCTCACCATCCGACAGGCAATATGGCTACACCTTC. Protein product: CASSPSDRQYGYTF.

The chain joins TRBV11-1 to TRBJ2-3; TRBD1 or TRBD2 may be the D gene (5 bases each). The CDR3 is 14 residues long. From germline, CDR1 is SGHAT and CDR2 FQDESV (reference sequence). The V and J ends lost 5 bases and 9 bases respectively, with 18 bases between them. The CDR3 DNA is TGTGCCAGCAGCCTCACTAGGAGCAGGGCGACGCAGTATTTT. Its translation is CASSLTRSRATQYF.

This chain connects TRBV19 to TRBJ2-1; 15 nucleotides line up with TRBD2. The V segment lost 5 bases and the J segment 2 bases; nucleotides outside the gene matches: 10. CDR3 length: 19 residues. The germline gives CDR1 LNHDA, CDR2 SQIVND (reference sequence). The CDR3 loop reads CASSPRTSGRARPYNEQFF. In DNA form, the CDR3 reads TGTGCCAGTAGTCCCCGGACTAGCGGGAGGGCCCGGCCCTACAATGAGCAGTTCTTC.

CDR3 coding DNA: TGTGCCAGTAGTATTATGGTTAACACTGAAGCTTTCTTT. Encoded protein: CASSIMVNTEAFF. The chain uses TRBV19 and TRBJ1-1; unclear D gene. Trimming took 3 bases from V and 2 from J, leaving 7 bases between them. In germline, CDR1 is LNHDA, CDR2 SQIVND (reference sequence). This CDR3 contains 13 residues.

Here the CDR3 reads CASSLWQGIMNTEAFF. The DNA for the CDR3 is TGTGCCAGCAGCTTATGGCAGGGAATTATGAACACTGAAGCTTTCTTT. The chain uses TRBV5-6 and TRBJ1-1; TRBD1 might be the D (5 bases). Germline V gene lookup returns CDR1 SGHDT and CDR2 YYEEEE. V lost 2 bases and J 0 bases, leaving 14 bases between the germline ends. This CDR3 comprises 16 residues.

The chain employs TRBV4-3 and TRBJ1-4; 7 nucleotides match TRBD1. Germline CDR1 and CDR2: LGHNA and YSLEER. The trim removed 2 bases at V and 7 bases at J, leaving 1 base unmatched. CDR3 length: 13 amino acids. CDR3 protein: CASSQNRGEKLFF. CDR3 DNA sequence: TGCGCCAGCAGCCAAAACAGGGGTGAAAAACTGTTTTTT.

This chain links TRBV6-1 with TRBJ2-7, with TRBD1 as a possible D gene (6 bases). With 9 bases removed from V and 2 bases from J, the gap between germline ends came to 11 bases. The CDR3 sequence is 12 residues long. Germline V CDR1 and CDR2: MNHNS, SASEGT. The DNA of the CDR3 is TGTGCCAGTACAGGGTTACCCTACGAGCAGTACTTC. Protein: CASTGLPYEQYF.